Each of the 20 T cell receptor beta chains below was sequenced from the same sample in a study of CD8 T cells in ankylosing spondylitis. Using its own MiXCR run on the 5' RACE reads, TCRdb lists one record per CDR3 protein. Altogether around 390,000 distinct CDR3 sequences are present, under 25% being singletons, with the ten largest covering 15% to 20%. Whole-study results and caveats: Seemingly characteristic of ankylosing spondylitis blood was a TCR beta motif consisting of several highly homologous variants.

Their antigen targets remain unknown. The sample consisted of blood, either unsorted or a sorted T cell fraction (not recorded which). Receptors originate from a male donor with ankylosing spondylitis.

This chain uses TRBV4-1 with TRBJ2-5; a possible D gene is TRBD2 (6 bases). This CDR3 is 16 amino acids long. Trimming took 0 bases from V and 5 from J, leaving 16 bases between them. Germline-derived CDR1 and CDR2 are MGHRA and YSYEKL. For the CDR3, the DNA is TGCGCCAGCAGCCAAGACTACGGAGGGTATGGGGAGACCCAGTACTTC. Its translation: CASSQDYGGYGETQYF.

This clonotype was recorded a few times. This rearrangement joins TRBV25-1 to TRBJ2-1; TRBD2 matches 8 bases. The germline V gene encodes CDR1 MGHDK and CDR2 SYGVNS. V dropped 7 bases and J dropped 1; count of bases not matched to a gene: 3. The CDR3 runs to 14 residues. CDR3 sequence (DNA): TGTGCCAGCACCCGGGGGGGATCCTACAATGAGCAGTTCTTC. It yields the protein CASTRGGSYNEQFF.

The V call is TRBV7-6, the J call TRBJ1-5; D is unclear. Trimming pared 5 bases from V and 4 bases from J, leaving 12 bases between. The CDR3 contains 14 residues. The germline V gene encodes CDR1 SGHVS and CDR2 FNYEAQ. The CDR3 DNA follows: TGTGCCAGCAGCCTCTCGGGTAGAAATCAGCCCCAGCATTTT. Translating gives CASSLSGRNQPQHF.

This clonotype was detected only a few times. The chain recombines TRBV24-1 with TRBJ2-2; D is perhaps TRBD2 (5 bases). The ends were cut back, 4 bases at V and 7 bases at J, with 9 bases in the middle. CDR1 is KGHDR, CDR2 SFDVKD, per germline. The CDR3 loop spans 13 amino acids. CDR3: CATSEDGNGELFF. CDR3 DNA sequence: TGTGCCACCAGTGAAGACGGGAACGGGGAGCTGTTTTTT.

This clonotype was picked up one time. This chain uses TRBV20-1 with TRBJ2-7, with D possibly called TRBD1 or TRBD2 (5 bases each). Germline-derived CDR1 and CDR2 are DFQATT and SNEGSKA (reference sequence). The V end was cut by 1 base, the J end by 4 bases, with 11 bases between. This CDR3 has 13 amino acids. DNA of the CDR3: TGCAGTGCTAGAGGAGTTGGGGGTTACGAGCAGTACTTC. Amino acids: CSARGVGGYEQYF.

The gene calls are TRBV30 and TRBJ2-7; D is undetermined. CDR3 size: 13 residues. The V gene lost 0 bases and the J gene lost 6 bases, with 12 bases spanning the gap. The germline V gene has CDR1 GTSNPN and CDR2 SVGIG (reference sequence). CDR3 bases: TGTGCCTGGAGTGTACTTGCCGGAGTCGAGCAGTACTTC. Amino acids: CAWSVLAGVEQYF.

The V and J genes are TRBV7-2 and TRBJ2-3; TRBD1 might be the D (5 bases). The CDR3 is made up of 14 amino acids. The germline V and J ends were trimmed by 2 bases and 2 bases, with 8 bases remaining between them. Germline CDR1 is SGHTA and CDR2 is FQGNSA. The CDR3 nucleotides read TGTGCCAGCAGCTTACCGGACATCACAGATACGCAGTATTTT. Its protein product is CASSLPDITDTQYF.

This chain links TRBV6-2 or TRBV6-3 with TRBJ1-1; D is uncertain. CDR1 and CDR2 from the germline V gene are MNHEY and SVGEGT. The V gene lost 4 bases and the J gene lost 4 bases, with 13 bases spanning the gap. This CDR3 region has 14 residues. Written as DNA, the CDR3 is TGTGCCAGCAGTTCCGGGCCCCCATCCACTGAAGCTTTCTTT. Encoded protein: CASSSGPPSTEAFF.

V usage is TRBV20-1 and J usage is TRBJ2-7; tentatively, D is TRBD1 (5 bases). Deletions cut 5 bases from V and 1 base from J, with 6 bases between. The CDR3 has 11 residues. The V gene's germline CDR1 is DFQATT and CDR2 SNEGSKA (reference sequence). The CDR3 DNA reads as TGCAGTGCTGCAGGGTCCTACGAGCAGTACTTC. The encoded protein is CSAAGSYEQYF.

The chain is built from TRBV4-1 and TRBJ2-3, with D hard to call. Germline V CDR1 and CDR2: MGHRA, YSYEKL. Trimming cost V 5 bases and J 0 bases, with 12 bases left between them. This CDR3 spans 15 amino acids. The CDR3 loop is CASSWSRVSTDTQYF. As DNA, the CDR3 is TGCGCCAGCAGCTGGAGTCGGGTTAGCACAGATACGCAGTATTTT.

This clonotype turned up a few times. The chain is built from TRBV5-1 and TRBJ1-4; tentative D call: TRBD1 (6 bases). The ends were cut back, 6 bases at V and 2 bases at J, with 14 bases in the middle. This CDR3 comprises 15 residues. From germline, CDR1 is SGHRS and CDR2 YFSETQ. CDR3 region: CASKTRTDTNEKLFF. CDR3 DNA: TGCGCCAGCAAAACCCGGACAGATACTAATGAAAAACTGTTTTTT.

CDR3 sequence reads: CASSYSAGSVTDTQYF. For the CDR3, the DNA is TGTGCCAGCAGTTACTCAGCGGGATCTGTCACAGATACGCAGTATTTT. V usage is TRBV6-5 and J usage is TRBJ2-3; 7 bases are a match to TRBD2. V dropped 0 bases and J dropped 2; count of bases not matched to a gene: 5. Per germline, CDR1 MNHEY and CDR2 SVGAGI. The CDR3 is 16 amino acids.

This clonotype was seen a few times. V gene TRBV6-1 combines with J gene TRBJ2-1; 8 positions agree with TRBD1. Germline V gene data show CDR1 as MNHNS and CDR2 as SASEGT. V shed 6 bases, J shed 7 bases, and the junction held 11 bases outside the gene matches. This CDR3 is 15 amino acids long. The CDR3 DNA reads as TGTGCCAGCAGAGAGAGGACAGGGTATGAAAATGAGCAGTTCTTC. This codes for CASRERTGYENEQFF.

As DNA, the CDR3 is TGTGCCAGCAGTGACCAGGCGGACACTGAAGCTTTCTTT. The encoded protein is CASSDQADTEAFF. The chain employs TRBV6-4 and TRBJ1-1; D is uncertain. Germline CDR1 reads MRHNA; CDR2 reads SNTAGT. Between the trimmed V and J ends, which lost 2 bases and 3 bases, there was a span of 7 bases. The CDR3 is made up of 13 amino acids.

The chain employs TRBV4-2 and TRBJ1-1; a possible D gene is TRBD1 (6 bases). The V and J ends lost 1 base and 9 bases respectively, with 15 bases between them. CDR3 length: 14 residues. Germline CDR1 and CDR2: LGHNA and YNFKEQ. The CDR3 DNA reads as TGTGCCAGCAGCCAAGCTGGATTACAGGGCAAAGCTTTCTTT. Protein sequence: CASSQAGLQGKAFF.

This clonotype was seen only a few times. The chain recombines TRBV29-1 with TRBJ2-2; 12 nucleotides agree with TRBD2. The CDR3 is 15 amino acids. Trimming at V came to 7 bases and at J to 5 bases, leaving 8 bases not matched to a gene. The V gene's germline CDR1 is SQVTM and CDR2 ANQGSEA. The CDR3 bases are TGCAGCGCATCTAGCGGGAGGGCCTGGACCGGGGAGCTGTTTTTT. Its translation: CSASSGRAWTGELFF.

About this clonotype itself: The junction departs from the called germline gene at one end, perhaps through a read error. The rearrangement joins TRBV7-7 to TRBJ2-7; TRBD2 agrees at 7 bases. Germline values: CDR1 SSHAT, CDR2 FNYEAQ (reference sequence). The CDR3 has 14 amino acids. The CDR3 loop reads CASSPSGRSYEQYF. The CDR3 bases are TGTGCTAGCAGCCCGTCCGGGAGGTCCTACGAGCAGTACTTC.

This clonotype was counted ten times or more. The chain has TRBV29-1 and TRBJ1-5; TRBD1 is a possible D gene (5 bases). Between the trimmed V and J ends, which lost 6 bases and 4 bases, there was a span of 13 bases. Germline V gives CDR1 SQVTM, CDR2 ANQGSEA. The CDR3 contains 13 residues. The CDR3 DNA reads as TGCAGCGTCCGGCCAGGGTGGAATCAGCCCCAGCATTTT. Protein product: CSVRPGWNQPQHF.

This clonotype was counted only a few times. The V call is TRBV3-1, the J call TRBJ2-7; 7 bases are a match to TRBD2. From germline, CDR1 is LGHDT and CDR2 YNNKEL (reference sequence). The CDR3 runs to 15 residues. With V trimmed by 0 bases and J by 2 bases, 4 bases remained unmatched. CDR3 DNA: TGTGCCAGCAGCCAAGAACCCGGGGGGACCTACGAGCAGTACTTC. Translation: CASSQEPGGTYEQYF.

This chain uses TRBV20-1 with TRBJ2-7; 8 bases match TRBD1. There are 13 residues in the CDR3. V was clipped by 5 bases and J by 3 bases; unmatched bases: 6. Per germline, CDR1 DFQATT and CDR2 SNEGSKA (reference sequence). In DNA, the CDR3 is TGCAGTGCTGCAAGAACAGGGGGCTACGAGCAGTACTTC. Its translation: CSAARTGGYEQYF.